A selection of T cell receptor beta chains follows, all from one sample in a study of CD8 T cell repertoires and HIV-1 epitope variants. The protocol was immunoSEQ multiplex PCR, while the TCRdb copy is restricted to in-frame clones and leaves out a portion. The sample contains over 90,000 clones, around 67% of which appear only once. What was sequenced was uncultured baseline CD8+ T cells from peripheral blood mononuclear cells (PBMCs). The receptors derive from a male donor with HIV. The CDR3 runs from the conserved cysteine through the conserved F or W. The D gene is left open where the match is weak. Size tells how often a clone was seen (once, few, many) or the class of an expanded clone, and some rows leave it out.

. | . | TRBJ2-1 | TRBV5-1 | TGCGCCAGCAGATTACCGGGGGGCAGGGATGAGCAGTTCTTC | CASRLPGGRDEQFF
. | . | TRBJ2-7 | TRBV27 | TGTGCCAGCAGTTTAAGGGGGACCTACGAGCAGTACTTC | CASSLRGTYEQYF
. | . | TRBJ1-5 | TRBV10-2 | TGCGCCAGCAGTGAGTCAATTAGAATGGGCAATCAGCCCCAGCATTTT | CASSESIRMGNQPQHF
TRBD1 | . | TRBJ1-3 | TRBV6-5 | TGTGCCAGCAGTTACGGGACAGGGCCTGGAAACACCATATATTTT | CASSYGTGPGNTIYF
. | . | TRBJ1-1 | TRBV28 | TGTGCCAGCAGTTCCCTAGGGACCACTGAAGCTTTCTTT | CASSSLGTTEAFF
. | few | TRBJ2-1 | TRBV5-6 | TGTGCCAGCAGCTTCCCCACAGGGAGATCCTACAATGAGCAGTTCTTC | CASSFPTGRSYNEQFF
. | . | TRBJ2-7 | TRBV27 | TGTGCCAGCAGCCGTAGCGGCGGCTCCTACGAGCAGTACTTC | CASSRSGGSYEQYF
TRBD2 | . | TRBJ2-7 | TRBV28 | TGTGCCAGCAGTCCCAGTAGCGGGGGGCTAACCTACGAGCAGTACTTC | CASSPSSGGLTYEQYF
. | . | TRBJ2-3 | TRBV11-2 | TGTGCCAGCAGCTTAGGGGGAACGAGCACAGATACGCAGTATTTT | CASSLGGTSTDTQYF
. | . | TRBJ1-1 | TRBV28 | TGTGCCAGCGTAAGGTTTAACACTGAAGCTTTCTTT | CASVRFNTEAFF
. | few | TRBJ1-4 | TRBV4-3 | TGCGCCAGCAGCCCCCGGGACGGTAATGAAAAACTGTTTTTT | CASSPRDGNEKLFF
. | . | TRBJ2-1 | TRBV7-9 | TGTGCCAGCAGCCCACGGACTGAGCAGTTCTTC | CASSPRTEQFF
. | . | TRBJ1-5 | TRBV25-1 | TGTGCCAGCGGAGGTTTCGGGGACTACAATCAGCCCCAGCATTTT | CASGGFGDYNQPQHF
. | . | TRBJ2-7 | TRBV7-9 | TGTGCCAGCAGCTCCACGGGCGAGGGGCCTTCCTACGAGCAGTACTTC | CASSSTGEGPSYEQYF
. | . | TRBJ2-7 | TRBV27 | TGTGCCAGCAGATCCTCGTCCTCCCGGGACACGGCTTTGCATTGGAACTTC | CASRSSSSRDTALHWNF
TRBD1 | . | TRBJ1-2 | TRBV5-6 | TGTGCCAGCAGCTCCTTAGCCTCGACAGGGAACGATGGCTACACCTTC | CASSSLASTGNDGYTF
TRBD2 | few | TRBJ2-1 | TRBV4-3 | TGCGCCAGCAGCCAAGATCTCGCGGGGGGGCCTGGAGCTGAGCAGTTCTTC | CASSQDLAGGPGAEQFF
. | . | TRBJ2-1 | TRBV5-1 | TGCGCCAGCAGCGGGACGCGCTCCTACAATGAGCAGTTCTTC | CASSGTRSYNEQFF
TRBD2 | . | TRBJ2-5 | TRBV15 | TGTGCCGCCTCTCAGGGCGGGAGGGGGAAGCAAGAGACCCAGTACTTC | CAASQGGRGKQETQYF
TRBD2 | . | TRBJ2-1 | TRBV7-8 | TGTGCCAGCAGCTTAGCACAAACTAGCGGGAGGGCCCTCCACAATGAGCAGTTCTTC | CASSLAQTSGRALHNEQFF
TRBD2 | . | TRBJ2-1 | TRBV9 | TGTGCCAGCAGCGCCACCACACGTAGCGGGGGGGCCGGCAATGAGCAGTTCTTC | CASSATTRSGGAGNEQFF
. | . | TRBJ2-5 | TRBV6-5 | TGTGCCACAACCCCAACTCAGGAAGACCAAGAGACCCAGTACTTC | CATTPTQEDQETQYF
. | . | TRBJ1-1 | TRBV7-8 | TGTGCCAGCAGCTTAGGACGGGGCAACACTGAAGCTTTCTTT | CASSLGRGNTEAFF
. | . | TRBJ1-2 | TRBV5-6 | TGTGCCAGCAGCCTACGGACAGATGGCTACACCTTC | CASSLRTDGYTF
. | . | TRBJ1-4 | TRBV27 | TGTGCCAGCAGACGTGGAGGATCATGGTTTGAAAAACTGTTTTTT | CASRRGGSWFEKLFF
. | . | TRBJ2-5 | TRBV5-1 | TGCGCCAGCAGCTTGGCGGCGGAAGAGACCCAGTACTTC | CASSLAAEETQYF
. | . | TRBJ2-7 | TRBV28 | TGTGCCAGCAGTTTAAGTTCCTACGAGCAGTACTTC | CASSLSSYEQYF
. | . | TRBJ2-7 | TRBV25-1 | TGTGCCAGCAGTGAATCCGGTCACCTATTGTACTTC | CASSESGHLLYF
. | . | TRBJ2-5 | TRBV5-1 | TGCGCCAGCAGCTTGGCGGCAGGGTTAGAGACCCAGTACTTC | CASSLAAGLETQYF
TRBD1 | . | TRBJ2-7 | TRBV6-5 | TGTGCCAGCAGTTACTCCTATCAGGGGGCGTACGAGCAGTACTTC | CASSYSYQGAYEQYF
. | few | TRBJ1-6 | TRBV6-5 | TGTGCCAGCCGCATAGAAGGTTATAATTCACCCCTCCACTTT | CASRIEGYNSPLHF
. | few | TRBJ2-2 | TRBV30 | TGTGCCTGGGCCTTCCAGGGTATCACCGGGGAGCTGTTTTTT | CAWAFQGITGELFF
TRBD1 | . | TRBJ1-2 | TRBV5-4 | TGTGCCAGCAGCCCCGAGGGGGCGAAGAGCTACACCTTC | CASSPEGAKSYTF
TRBD1 | few | TRBJ1-5 | TRBV19 | TGTGCCAGTACCACAGGGGCAGGCTTCAATCAGCCCCAGCATTTT | CASTTGAGFNQPQHF
. | . | TRBJ2-2 | TRBV5-6 | TGTGCCAGCAGCTGGGGAACTGCAGGGTATATCGGGGAGCTGTTTTTT | CASSWGTAGYIGELFF
. | once | TRBJ1-1 | TRBV28 | TGTGCCAGCAGTACCTGGACTGGGGATGAGGAAGCTTTCTTT | CASSTWTGDEEAFF
. | . | TRBJ2-5 | TRBV27 | TGTGCCAGCAGTTTATCGGAGGGCCGAAATCCTAGGACCCAGTACTTC | CASSLSEGRNPRTQYF
. | . | TRBJ1-2 | TRBV9 | TGTGCCAGCAGTTCCGGGGCCAGCGGGGGGTTAGGCTACACCTTC | CASSSGASGGLGYTF
. | few | TRBJ2-5 | TRBV7-2 | TGTGCCAGCGGGCGGGCGGGGGCAGATAAAGAGACCCAGTACTTC | CASGRAGADKETQYF
. | . | TRBJ1-4 | TRBV18 | TGTGCCAGCTCACCGGGGTCTCAGGAAGTAAAACTGTTTTTT | CASSPGSQEVKLFF
. | . | TRBJ2-5 | TRBV27 | TGTGCCAGCAGTTTAGGGGGTCGGGAGACCCAGTACTTC | CASSLGGRETQYF
TRBD1 | once | TRBJ1-2 | TRBV4-1 | TGCGCCAGCAGCCTCATGGCGGGACAGTCCTATGGCTACACCTTC | CASSLMAGQSYGYTF
. | medium-sized | TRBJ1-3 | TRBV10-3 | TGTGCCATCAGTGAGTCACGGGACACTGGAAACACCATATATTTT | CAISESRDTGNTIYF
. | . | TRBJ2-1 | TRBV27 | TGTGCCAGCAGTTTCCGAGCCGACTACAATGAGCAGTTCTTC | CASSFRADYNEQFF
. | few | TRBJ2-3 | TRBV10-1 | TGCGCCAGCAGTGAGAGAGATACGCAGTATTTT | CASSERDTQYF
. | few | TRBJ2-1 | TRBV15 | TGTGCCACCAGCTCAGGACAGTATGATGAGCAGTTCTTC | CATSSGQYDEQFF
TRBD2 | . | TRBJ2-1 | TRBV5-1 | TGCGCCAGCAGCCCGGGGACTAGCGGGATGAATGAGCAGTTCTTC | CASSPGTSGMNEQFF
. | . | TRBJ2-7 | TRBV4-3 | TGCGCCAGCAGCCAAGATGGGCGGGGTGCCTACGAGCAGTACTTC | CASSQDGRGAYEQYF
. | few | TRBJ1-2 | TRBV28 | TGTGCCAGCAGCCCCGGCTCGAACTATGGCTACACCTTC | CASSPGSNYGYTF
. | few | TRBJ2-7 | TRBV28 | TGTGCCAGCAGTTTATCAGGGAATAACTACGAGCAGTACTTC | CASSLSGNNYEQYF
TRBD1 | . | TRBJ1-2 | TRBV5-6 | TGTGCCAGCAGCGGACCAGGGGGCTCTGACTATGGCTACACCTTC | CASSGPGGSDYGYTF
TRBD2 | . | TRBJ2-1 | TRBV27 | TGTGCCAGCAGTTTCCCGACAGAGGGCGGGAGCTCCTACAATGAGCAGTTCTTC | CASSFPTEGGSSYNEQFF
. | few | TRBJ2-3 | TRBV27 | TGTGCCAGCAGTTTGAGACAGGTGACAGATACGCAGTATTTT | CASSLRQVTDTQYF
. | . | TRBJ1-1 | TRBV7-3 | TGTGCCAGCAGCTTATCCGGGGGGGACACTGAAGCTTTCTTT | CASSLSGGDTEAFF
. | . | TRBJ2-1 | TRBV10-1 | TGCGCCAGCAGACGGGAGAAGCGGCGGAATGAGCAGTTCTTC | CASRREKRRNEQFF
. | . | TRBJ2-5 | TRBV5-4 | TGTGCCAGCAGCTTGGTGACTGCAATCCAAGAGACCCAGTACTTC | CASSLVTAIQETQYF
. | . | TRBJ1-4 | TRBV6-6 | TGTGCCAGCCTACAGGGACTTGCTGAAAAACTGTTTTTT | CASLQGLAEKLFF
. | few | TRBJ1-3 | TRBV7-3 | TGTGCCAGCAGCTTAACAGGTGGAAATTCTGGAAACACCATATATTTT | CASSLTGGNSGNTIYF
TRBD2 | few | TRBJ2-1 | TRBV4-2 | TGTGCCAGCAGCCAACCGGGACTAGCGGGGGTAAACTACAATGAGCAGTTCTTC | CASSQPGLAGVNYNEQFF